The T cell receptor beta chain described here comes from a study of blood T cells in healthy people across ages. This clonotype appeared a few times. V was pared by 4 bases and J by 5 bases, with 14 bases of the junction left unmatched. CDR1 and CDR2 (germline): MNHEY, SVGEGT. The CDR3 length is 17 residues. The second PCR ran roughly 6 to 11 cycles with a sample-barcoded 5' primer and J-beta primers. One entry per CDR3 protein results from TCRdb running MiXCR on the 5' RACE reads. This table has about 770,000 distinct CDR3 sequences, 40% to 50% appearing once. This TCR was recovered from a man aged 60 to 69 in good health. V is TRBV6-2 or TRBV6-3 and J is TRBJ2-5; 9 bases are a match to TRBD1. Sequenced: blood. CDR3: CASSSRHRDRVRETQYF. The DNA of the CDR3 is TGTGCCAGCAGTTCCCGACACCGGGACAGGGTGCGGGAGACCCAGTACTTC.